This T cell receptor (beta chain) was obtained from a study of shared clonotypes between healthy human individuals. General observations from the study: Rarefaction exposed incomplete sorted-subset sequencing despite large depth. Generation probabilities of non-shared clonotypes were lower (relative to those shared by all four donors).

The J segment lost 1 base and the V segment lost 0 bases, leaving 7 bases of the junction unmatched. CDR1 and CDR2 (germline): ENHRY, SYGVKD. CDR3 length: 17 amino acids. The donors were all Caucasian adults (living in Nashville, Tennessee). As handled by the study authors: ImmunoSEQ junction-only sequences lacked quality scores, so their filtering differed. Assay used: immunoSEQ multiplex PCR; TCRdb lists only in-frame clones, some missing. For V, J and clone size, that table is used; D and trimming come from the DNA. Counted here are hundreds of thousands of clones, over 65% occurring once; the ten biggest clones make up 1.5% to 2%. A note on this clone: The antigen is not known.

The sequence was collected from a woman aged 25-40 years in good health. This chain links TRBV10-3 with TRBJ1-2; 8 bases line up with TRBD1. Material: memory CD4+ T cells sorted from blood. The subset is: CD45RA-negative fraction. The CDR3 loop is CAISESGTGGYNYGYTF. The CDR3 DNA reads TGTGCCATCAGTGAGTCCGGGACAGGAGGCTATAACTATGGCTACACCTTC.